A single sample gave rise to the 12 T cell receptor beta chains below, sequenced in a study of cytomegalovirus exposure and HLA in healthy donors. Primers: 60 Vbeta forward and 13 Jbeta reverse. Assay used: immunoSEQ multiplex PCR; TCRdb lists only in-frame clones, some missing. This table has around 190,000 clones, 60% to 80% appearing once. Specimen: PBMCs. The receptor source for this set is a young woman in good health and CMV-seronegative.

The CDR3 DNA sequence: TGTGCCAGCAGCCCCTGGACAGGGACGGGTCTGGCTTTCTTT. Translating it yields CASSPWTGTGLAFF. The chain has TRBV7-6 and TRBJ1-1, with 8 nucleotides matching TRBD1. Unmatched junction bases numbered 13, after V lost 5 bases and J lost 11 bases. In germline, CDR1 is SGHVS, CDR2 FNYEAQ. This CDR3 has 14 residues.

This clone was observed a handful of times. The V gene is TRBV29-1, the J gene TRBJ1-2; 10 bases are shared with TRBD1. This CDR3 comprises 14 residues. Germline values: CDR1 SQVTM, CDR2 ANQGSEA. The trim removed 7 bases at V and 8 bases at J, leaving 13 bases unmatched. The CDR3 sequence: CSAVQLDRGRGYTF. The CDR3, as DNA: TGCAGCGCGGTGCAACTCGACAGGGGGCGAGGCTACACCTTC.

This clone was recorded only once. The chain recombines TRBV5-1 with TRBJ1-5, with 8 bases lining up with TRBD1. J was trimmed by 0 bases and V by 2 bases; bases with no gene match: 13. In germline, CDR1 is SGHRS, CDR2 YFSETQ. This CDR3 is built from 19 residues. CDR3 residues: CASSFTGAGGTYSNQPQHF. CDR3 nucleotides: TGCGCCAGCAGCTTCACGGGGGCAGGGGGCACCTATAGCAATCAGCCCCAGCATTTT.

The rearrangement uses TRBV4-1 and TRBJ2-3; 8 nucleotides line up with TRBD2. Trimming at V came to 1 base and at J to 3 bases, leaving 6 bases not matched to a gene. Per germline, CDR1 MGHRA and CDR2 YSYEKL. There are 16 residues in the CDR3. The CDR3 reads CASSQGLAGGTDTQYF. The CDR3 DNA is TGCGCCAGCAGCCAAGGCCTAGCGGGCGGGACAGATACGCAGTATTTT.

This clone was seen only once. The genes are TRBV28 and TRBJ1-5, with D perhaps matching TRBD1 (5 bases). V shed 2 bases and J shed 9 bases, with 17 bases lying between them. CDR3 size: 15 residues. Germline V gene sequence: CDR1 MDHEN, CDR2 SYDVKM. The CDR3 nucleotides are TGTGCCAGCAGTTTACCCGACAGTTTTTTAGGGCCCCAGCATTTT. This gives the protein CASSLPDSFLGPQHF.

This clone was counted a few times. The chain joins TRBV5-6 to TRBJ2-3; 7 positions agree with TRBD2. CDR1 is SGHDT, CDR2 YYEEEE, per germline. The CDR3 is 15 amino acids. J gave up 2 bases and V 0 bases, and 3 bases lay outside the gene matches. In nucleotides, the CDR3 is TGTGCCAGCAGCTTGGTGGGGACTAACACAGATACGCAGTATTTT. Residues: CASSLVGTNTDTQYF.

This sequence joins TRBV5-1 and TRBJ1-3, with D perhaps TRBD1 (6 bases). Germline CDR1 is SGHRS and CDR2 is YFSETQ. Between the trimmed V and J ends, which lost 2 bases and 0 bases, there was a span of 9 bases. CDR3 length: 15 residues. The CDR3 coding sequence is TGCGCCAGCAGCTTCACAGGGAACTCTGGAAACACCATATATTTT. This translates into CASSFTGNSGNTIYF.

The chain has TRBV25-1 and TRBJ1-4; no clear D. CDR3 size: 16 residues. V gave up 1 base and J gave up 3 bases, with 12 bases separating them. Germline V gene data show CDR1 as MGHDK and CDR2 as SYGVNS. CDR3 sequence reads: CASSESPGRPNEKLFF. The CDR3 nucleotides are TGTGCCAGCAGTGAATCTCCAGGCCGCCCTAATGAAAAACTGTTTTTT.

The V gene is TRBV5-1, the J gene TRBJ2-7, with 12 bases aligning to TRBD2. This CDR3 region has 16 residues. CDR1 SGHRS and CDR2 YFSETQ come from the germline V gene. The ends lost 4 bases at V and 2 bases at J; junction bases unmatched: 7. CDR3 loop: CASSIGTSGLTYEQYF. Written as DNA, the CDR3 is TGCGCCAGCAGCATCGGGACTAGCGGGCTTACCTACGAGCAGTACTTC. Drawing the rest from reference TRBV5-1 and TRBJ2-7, the complete variable domain is KAGVTQTPRYLIKTRGQQVTLSCSPISGHRSVSWYQQTPGQGLQFLFEYFSETQRNKGNFPGRFSGRQFSNSRSEMNVSTLELGDSALYLCASSIGTSGLTYEQYFGPGTRLTVT.

The rearrangement joins TRBV30 to TRBJ2-3, with D possibly being TRBD1 (5 bases). Trimming pared 3 bases from V and 5 bases from J, leaving 12 bases between. The length of the CDR3 is 13 residues. Germline V lookup: CDR1 GTSNPN, CDR2 SVGIG (reference sequence). CDR3 in DNA: TGTGCCTGGAGCCGAGACAGTTTAGATACGCAGTATTTT. The encoded protein is CAWSRDSLDTQYF.

The chain has TRBV21-1 and TRBJ2-1; TRBD1 was called by the table and not checked on the DNA. TRBV21-1 corresponds to a pseudogene. CDR3 size: 13 residues. Here the CDR3 DNA reads TGTGCCAGCACCCGGACAGGGGGCGGAGAGCAGTTCTTC. Amino acid sequence: CASTRTGGGEQFF.

The V call is TRBV2, the J call TRBJ1-2; the D is unclear. The CDR3 covers 13 residues. The ends were cut back, 7 bases at V and 6 bases at J, with 15 bases in the middle. The V gene's germline CDR1 is SNHLY and CDR2 FYNNEI. In nucleotides, the CDR3 is TGTGCCAGCAATCCCGAGCGGGCCGATGGCTACACCTTC. Encoded protein: CASNPERADGYTF.